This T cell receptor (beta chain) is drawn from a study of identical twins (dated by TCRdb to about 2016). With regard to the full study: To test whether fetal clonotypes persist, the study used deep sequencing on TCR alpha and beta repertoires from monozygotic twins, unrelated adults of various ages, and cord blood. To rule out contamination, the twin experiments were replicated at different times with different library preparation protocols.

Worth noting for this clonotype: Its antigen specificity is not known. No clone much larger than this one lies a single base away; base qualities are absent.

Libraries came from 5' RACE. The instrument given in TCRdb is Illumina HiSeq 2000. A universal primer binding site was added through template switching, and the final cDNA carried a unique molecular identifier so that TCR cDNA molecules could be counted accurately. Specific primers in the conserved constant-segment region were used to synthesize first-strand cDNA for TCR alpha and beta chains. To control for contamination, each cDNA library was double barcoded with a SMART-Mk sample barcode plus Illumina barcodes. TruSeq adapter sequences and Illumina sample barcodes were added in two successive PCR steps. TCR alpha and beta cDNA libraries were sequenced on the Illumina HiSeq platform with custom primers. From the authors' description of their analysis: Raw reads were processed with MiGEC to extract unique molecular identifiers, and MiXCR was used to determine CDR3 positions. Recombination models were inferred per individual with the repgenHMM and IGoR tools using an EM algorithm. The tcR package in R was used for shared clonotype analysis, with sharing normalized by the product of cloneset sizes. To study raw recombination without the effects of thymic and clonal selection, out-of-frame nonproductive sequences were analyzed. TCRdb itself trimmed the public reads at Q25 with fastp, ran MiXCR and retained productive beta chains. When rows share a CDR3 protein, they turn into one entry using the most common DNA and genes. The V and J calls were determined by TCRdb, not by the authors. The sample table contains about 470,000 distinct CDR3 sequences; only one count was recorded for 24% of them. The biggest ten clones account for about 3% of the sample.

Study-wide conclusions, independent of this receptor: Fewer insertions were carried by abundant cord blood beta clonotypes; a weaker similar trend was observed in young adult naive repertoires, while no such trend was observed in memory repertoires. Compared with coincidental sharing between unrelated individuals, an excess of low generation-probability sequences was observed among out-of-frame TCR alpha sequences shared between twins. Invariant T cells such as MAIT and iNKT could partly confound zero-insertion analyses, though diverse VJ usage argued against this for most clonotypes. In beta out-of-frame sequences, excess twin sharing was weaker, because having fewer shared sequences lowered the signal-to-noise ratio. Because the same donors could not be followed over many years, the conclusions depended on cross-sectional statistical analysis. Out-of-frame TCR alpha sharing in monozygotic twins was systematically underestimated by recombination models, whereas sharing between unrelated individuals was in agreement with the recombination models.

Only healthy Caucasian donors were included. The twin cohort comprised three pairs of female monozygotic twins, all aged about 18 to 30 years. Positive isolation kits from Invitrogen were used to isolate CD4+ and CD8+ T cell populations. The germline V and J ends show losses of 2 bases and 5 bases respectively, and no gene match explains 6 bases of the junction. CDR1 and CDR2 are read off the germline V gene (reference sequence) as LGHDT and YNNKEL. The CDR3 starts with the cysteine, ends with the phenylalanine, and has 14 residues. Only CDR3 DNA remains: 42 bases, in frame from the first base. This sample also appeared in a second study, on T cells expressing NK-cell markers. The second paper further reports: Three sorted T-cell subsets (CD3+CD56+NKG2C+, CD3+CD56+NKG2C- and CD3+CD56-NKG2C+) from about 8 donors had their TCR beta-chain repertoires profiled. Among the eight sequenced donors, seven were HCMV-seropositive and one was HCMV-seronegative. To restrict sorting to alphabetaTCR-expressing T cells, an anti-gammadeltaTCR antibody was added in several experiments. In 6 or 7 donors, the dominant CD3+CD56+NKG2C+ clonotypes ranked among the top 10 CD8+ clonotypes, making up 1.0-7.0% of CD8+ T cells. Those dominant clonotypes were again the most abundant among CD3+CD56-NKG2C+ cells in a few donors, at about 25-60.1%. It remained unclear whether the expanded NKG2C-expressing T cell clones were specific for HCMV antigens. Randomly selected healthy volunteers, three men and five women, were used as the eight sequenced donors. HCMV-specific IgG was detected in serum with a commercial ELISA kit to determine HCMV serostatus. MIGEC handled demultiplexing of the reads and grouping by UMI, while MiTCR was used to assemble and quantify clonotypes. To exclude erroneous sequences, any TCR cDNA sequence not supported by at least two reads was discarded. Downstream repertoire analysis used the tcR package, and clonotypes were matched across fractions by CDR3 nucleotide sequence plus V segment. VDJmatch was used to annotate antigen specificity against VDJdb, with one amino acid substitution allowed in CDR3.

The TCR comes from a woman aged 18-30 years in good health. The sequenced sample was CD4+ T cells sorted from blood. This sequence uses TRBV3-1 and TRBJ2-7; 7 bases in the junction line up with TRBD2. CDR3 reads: CASSQRLAQHEQYF. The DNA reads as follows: TGTGCCAGCAGCCAAAGACTAGCCCAACACGAGCAGTACTTC.